Sequencing of this T cell receptor beta chain was carried out in a study of T cell responses to AZD1222 COVID-19 vaccine. With respect to this clone: Its target is unknown.

Sequenced by immunoSEQ multiplex PCR; TCRdb stores in-frame clones only, minus some. Among 150,000 to 200,000 clones listed, around 94% were seen once. Findings of the study overall: The study found vaccine-associated CD4 TCRs spanning spike, dominant at 160-218 and 743-854. It should be noted that donors were predominantly white British and more often female, and clonal diversity was possibly underestimated. Increased Spike-specific TCR breadth and depth were observed after two AZD1222 doses.

The V end lost 0 bases, the J end lost 4 bases, and 9 bases lay between the germline ends. The CDR3 contains 14 residues. CDR1 is WSHSY and CDR2 is SAAADI in the germline V gene. This chain links TRBV10-2 with TRBJ1-2; D is possibly TRBD1 (5 bases). This TCR was sampled from an adult in good health. The sequencing here drew on peripheral blood, taken on day 0 of AZD1222 vaccination. CDR3 nucleotide sequence: TGCGCCAGCAGTGAGTCGAGAGGGGCCTATGGCTACACCTTC. Translated: CASSESRGAYGYTF.